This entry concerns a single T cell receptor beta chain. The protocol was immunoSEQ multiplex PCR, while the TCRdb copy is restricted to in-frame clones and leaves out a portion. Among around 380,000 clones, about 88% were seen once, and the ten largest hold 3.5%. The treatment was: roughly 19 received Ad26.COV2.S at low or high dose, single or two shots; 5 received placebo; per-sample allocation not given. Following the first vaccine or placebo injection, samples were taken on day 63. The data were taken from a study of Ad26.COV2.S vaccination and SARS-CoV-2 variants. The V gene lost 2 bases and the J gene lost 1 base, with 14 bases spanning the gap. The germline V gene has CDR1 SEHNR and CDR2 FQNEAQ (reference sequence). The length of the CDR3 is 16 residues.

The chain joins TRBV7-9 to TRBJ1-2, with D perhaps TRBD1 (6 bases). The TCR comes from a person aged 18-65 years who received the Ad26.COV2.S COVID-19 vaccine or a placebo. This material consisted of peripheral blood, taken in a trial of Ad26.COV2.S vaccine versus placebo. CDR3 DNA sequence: TGTGCCAGCAGCTTACTTACAGGGACGGGTAACTATGGCTACACCTTC. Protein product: CASSLLTGTGNYGYTF.